This T cell receptor beta chain was sequenced in a study of control samples from healthy donors and cancer patients. Profiled with immunoSEQ multiplex PCR; TCRdb holds only in-frame clones, not every one. Here the sample table reports about 190,000 clones. The sequenced sample was blood. This sequence was found in a woman in her thirties in good health.

The CDR3 nucleotides are TGTGCCAGCAGCTTGACCACTGAAGCTTTCTTT. This encodes CASSLTTEAFF. This chain connects TRBV5-6 to TRBJ1-1; D gene unclear. The germline V gene has CDR1 SGHDT and CDR2 YYEEEE. Trimming pared 1 base from V and 4 bases from J, leaving 2 bases between. The CDR3 totals 11 residues.